This T cell receptor beta chain was identified in a study of T cells in Graves' hyperthyroidism and ophthalmopathy. Findings and caveats of the study: Blood shared most expanded thyroid clonotypes above 0.001.

Regions amplified from RNA transcripts were the TCR beta CDR3 regions. The HTBI primer set drove a first-round RT-PCR of the TCR CDR3. TCRdb re-analysed the multiplex PCR reads in MiXCR, keeping a single row per CDR3 protein. Of approximately 740,000 distinct CDR3 sequences listed, about 15% are singletons. This clonotype was picked up many times. The antigen is unknown. The junction does not match germline at one end; this may be a read error. This CDR3 spans 15 amino acids. Germline CDR1 is SSHAT and CDR2 is FNYEAQ (reference sequence). The rearrangement uses TRBV7-7 and TRBJ2-1, with TRBD1 identical over 9 bases. The receptor was isolated from a woman aged 18-29 years with Graves' hyperthyroidism. Sequencing was carried out using blood. As DNA, the CDR3 is TGTGCTAGCAGCCCCGGGACAGGGAAAAGAAATGAGCAGTTCTTC. It codes for CASSPGTGKRNEQFF.